This T cell receptor beta chain was identified in a study of CD8+CD57+ T cells in acquired aplastic anemia (dated by TCRdb to 2016 to 2019). About the full investigation: DNA extracted from sorted CD4+ and CD8+ cells had a mean of about 3.2 ug, with a range of roughly 0.2 to 27.4 ug. The study at large found these results: Although roughly 29 CD8+ CDR3 sequences were shared by patients and controls, these sequences appeared highly expressed in patients and within the immunodominant clones of patients. Between patients and healthy controls, no significant difference in CD8+ Simpson's diversity was found (P=0.060).

Comments on this clonotype: Its antigen is currently not known. Per-nucleotide qualities are absent, and no much larger clonotype sits a single base away.

In this study, sorted CD4+ and CD8+ T cells from the blood of healthy subjects and of severe aplastic anemia patients had their TCR repertoires deep-sequenced. Ficoll-Paque density gradient centrifugation was used to isolate peripheral blood mononuclear cells. Before DNA was extracted, CD4+ and CD8+ T cells were sorted using either FACS or magnetic beads. TCR beta VDJ combination and CDR3 sequence profiling used genomic DNA as the template. TCR repertoire sequencing was run on an Illumina HiSeq 2000. The authors processed their data as follows. Repertoire assessment relied on Simpson's diversity index, CDR3 size and DJ length profiles, and TRBV/TRBJ rearrangement plots. The most abundant DNA sequence in the deep sequencing data was defined as the immunodominant clone. CDR3 amino acid sequences were screened for sharing across subjects and were compared with published repertoires and the VDJdb database. The public sequencing data were trimmed at Q25 with fastp and processed into clonotypes with MiXCR by TCRdb, which kept only in-frame beta chains. Rows are combined by CDR3 protein, so each entry shows the most common genes and DNA. Clone size and V and J calls follow TCRdb, not the original study. The sample table records a few hundred thousand distinct CDR3 sequences; 45% to 70% of these occur just once. 8% of the sample is in the top ten clones.

The germline V gene supplies CDR1 SGHTA and CDR2 FQGNSA. Trimmed from V: 1 base; trimmed from J: 1 base; junction bases lacking a gene match: 6. There are 18 amino acids in the CDR3, from cysteine to phenylalanine inclusive. Just the 54-base CDR3 DNA is kept, in frame starting at base 1. The specimen was sorted CD4+, CD8+, or CD8+CD57+ T cells (not recorded which) from PBMCs. Here the chain combines TRBV7-2 and TRBJ2-3; 12 central nucleotides agree with TRBD2. This clonotype was obtained from a human donor with severe aplastic anemia or a healthy control (not recorded which). The CDR3: CASSLGRRLAGGTDTQYF. DNA sequence: TGTGCCAGCAGCTTAGGTCGTCGACTAGCGGGGGGCACAGATACGCAGTATTTT.